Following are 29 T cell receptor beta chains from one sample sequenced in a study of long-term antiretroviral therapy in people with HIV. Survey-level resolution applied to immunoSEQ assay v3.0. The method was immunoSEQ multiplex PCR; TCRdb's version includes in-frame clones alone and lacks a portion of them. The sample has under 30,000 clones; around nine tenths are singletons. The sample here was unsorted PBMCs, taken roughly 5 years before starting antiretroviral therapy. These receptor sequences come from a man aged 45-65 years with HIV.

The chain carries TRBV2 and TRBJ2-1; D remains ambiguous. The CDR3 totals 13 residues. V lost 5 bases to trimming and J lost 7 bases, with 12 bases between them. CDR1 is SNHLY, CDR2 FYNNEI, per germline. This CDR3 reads CASSTEVGNEQFF. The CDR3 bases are TGTGCCAGCAGTACCGAGGTCGGGAATGAGCAGTTCTTC.

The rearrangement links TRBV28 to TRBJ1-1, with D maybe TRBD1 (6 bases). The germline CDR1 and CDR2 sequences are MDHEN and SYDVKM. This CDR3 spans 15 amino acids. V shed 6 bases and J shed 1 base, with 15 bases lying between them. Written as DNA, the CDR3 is TGTGCCAGCAGCTTGACAGGCGGACCGAACACTGAAGCTTTCTTT. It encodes CASSLTGGPNTEAFF.

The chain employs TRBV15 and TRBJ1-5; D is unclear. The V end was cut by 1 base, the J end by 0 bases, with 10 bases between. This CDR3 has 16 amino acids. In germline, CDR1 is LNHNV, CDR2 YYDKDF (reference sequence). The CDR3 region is CATSRGGSYSNQPQHF. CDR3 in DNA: TGTGCCACCAGCAGAGGGGGATCCTATAGCAATCAGCCCCAGCATTTT. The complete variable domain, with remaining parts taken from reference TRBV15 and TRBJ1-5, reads DAMVIQNPRYQVTQFGKPVTLSCSQTLNHNVMYWYQQKSSQAPKLLFHYYDKDFNNEADTPDNFQSRRPNTSFCFLDIRSPGLGDTAMYLCATSRGGSYSNQPQHFGDGTRLSIL.

The CDR3 loop reads CASSPGQGGFMGTQYF. DNA of the CDR3: TGTGCCAGCAGCCCTGGACAGGGGGGATTTATGGGTACGCAGTATTTT. The chain is built from TRBV6-6 and TRBJ2-3; 10 bases align to TRBD1. Germline V gene lookup returns CDR1 MNHNY and CDR2 SVGAGI (reference sequence). J gave up 8 bases and V 6 bases, and 14 bases lay outside the gene matches. The CDR3 has 16 residues.

CDR3 region: CASSFRTEAFF. In DNA form, the CDR3 reads TGTGCCAGCAGCTTCAGAACTGAAGCTTTCTTT. The chain employs TRBV7-9 and TRBJ1-1; D is unclear. The V end was cut by 3 bases, the J end by 5 bases, with 4 bases between. Germline CDR1 reads SEHNR; CDR2 reads FQNEAQ (reference sequence). The CDR3 sequence is 11 residues long.

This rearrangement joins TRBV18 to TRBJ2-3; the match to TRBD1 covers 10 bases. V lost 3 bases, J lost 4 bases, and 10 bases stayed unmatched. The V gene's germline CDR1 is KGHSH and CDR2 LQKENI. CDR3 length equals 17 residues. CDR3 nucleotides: TGTGCCAGCTCACCGAACGCCGGGACAGGGGTCTCAGATACGCAGTATTTT. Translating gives CASSPNAGTGVSDTQYF. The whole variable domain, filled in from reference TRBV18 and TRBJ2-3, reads NAGVMQNPRHLVRRRGQEARLRCSPMKGHSHVYWYRQLPEEGLKFMVYLQKENIIDESGMPKERFSAEFPKEGPSILRIQQVVRGDSAAYFCASSPNAGTGVSDTQYFGPGTRLTVL.

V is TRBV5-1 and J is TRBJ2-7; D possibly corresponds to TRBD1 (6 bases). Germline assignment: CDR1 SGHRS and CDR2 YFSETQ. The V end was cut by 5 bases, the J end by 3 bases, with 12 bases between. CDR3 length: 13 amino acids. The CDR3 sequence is CASRHGQFYEQYF. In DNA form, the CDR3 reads TGCGCCAGCAGACACGGACAGTTCTACGAGCAGTACTTC.

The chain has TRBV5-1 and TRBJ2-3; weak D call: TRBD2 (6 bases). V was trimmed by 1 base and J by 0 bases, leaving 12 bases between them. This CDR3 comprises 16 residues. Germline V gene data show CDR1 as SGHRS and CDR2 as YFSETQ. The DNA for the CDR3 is TGCGCCAGCAGCTTGCCAAATAGCGGTAGCACAGATACGCAGTATTTT. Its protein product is CASSLPNSGSTDTQYF.

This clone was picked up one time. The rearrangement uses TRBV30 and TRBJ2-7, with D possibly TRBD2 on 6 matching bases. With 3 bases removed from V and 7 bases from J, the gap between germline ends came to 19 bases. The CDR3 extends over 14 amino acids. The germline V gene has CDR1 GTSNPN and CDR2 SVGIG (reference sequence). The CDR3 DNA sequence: TGTGCCTGGAGGCCCTTGGGCGGGGCGGGGGAGCAGTACTTC. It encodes CAWRPLGGAGEQYF.

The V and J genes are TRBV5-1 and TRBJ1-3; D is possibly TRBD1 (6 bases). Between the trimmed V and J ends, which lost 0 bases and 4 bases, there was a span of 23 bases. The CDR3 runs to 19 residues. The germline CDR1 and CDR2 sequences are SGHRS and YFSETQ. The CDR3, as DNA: TGCGCCAGCAGCTTGGGGGGTACCGGGACATTGGTTGCGGGAAACACCATATATTTT. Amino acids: CASSLGGTGTLVAGNTIYF.

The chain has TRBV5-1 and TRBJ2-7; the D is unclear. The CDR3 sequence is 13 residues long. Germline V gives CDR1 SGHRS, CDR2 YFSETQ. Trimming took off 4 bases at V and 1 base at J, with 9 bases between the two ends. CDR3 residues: CASSEAHSYEQYF. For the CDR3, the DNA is TGCGCCAGCAGCGAGGCACATTCCTACGAGCAGTACTTC.

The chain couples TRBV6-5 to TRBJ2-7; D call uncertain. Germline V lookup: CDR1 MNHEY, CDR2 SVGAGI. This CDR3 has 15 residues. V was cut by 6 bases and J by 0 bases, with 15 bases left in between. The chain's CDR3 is CASSKDGQHSYEQYF. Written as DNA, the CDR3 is TGTGCCAGCAGCAAAGACGGTCAGCACTCCTACGAGCAGTACTTC.

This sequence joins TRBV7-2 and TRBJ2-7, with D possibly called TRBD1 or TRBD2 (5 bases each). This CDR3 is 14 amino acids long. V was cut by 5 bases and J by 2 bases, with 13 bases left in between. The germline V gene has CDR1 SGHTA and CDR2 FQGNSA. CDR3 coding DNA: TGTGCCAGCAGCGTGTCCGGGACCACCTACGAGCAGTACTTC. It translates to CASSVSGTTYEQYF.

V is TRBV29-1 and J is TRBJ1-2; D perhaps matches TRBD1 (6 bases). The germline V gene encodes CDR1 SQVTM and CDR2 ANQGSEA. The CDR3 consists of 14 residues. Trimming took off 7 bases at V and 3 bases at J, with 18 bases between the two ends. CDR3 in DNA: TGCAGCGCCCTCGCCGGGGGGGCTGACTATGGCTACACCTTC. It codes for CSALAGGADYGYTF.

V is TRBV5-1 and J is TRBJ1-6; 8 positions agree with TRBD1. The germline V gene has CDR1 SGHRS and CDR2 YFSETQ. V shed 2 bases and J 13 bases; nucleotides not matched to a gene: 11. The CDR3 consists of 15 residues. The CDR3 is CASSFRIGQGWPLHF. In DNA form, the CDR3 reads TGCGCCAGCAGCTTTAGGATCGGACAGGGTTGGCCCCTCCACTTT.

In DNA, the CDR3 is TGTGCCAGCAGCCTAGACGTCAATCAGCCCCAGCATTTT. It yields the protein CASSLDVNQPQHF. The chain links TRBV6-5 to TRBJ1-5; D is uncertain. The germline V and J ends were trimmed by 6 bases and 3 bases, with 9 bases remaining between them. This CDR3 has 13 amino acids. The germline V gene has CDR1 MNHEY and CDR2 SVGAGI.

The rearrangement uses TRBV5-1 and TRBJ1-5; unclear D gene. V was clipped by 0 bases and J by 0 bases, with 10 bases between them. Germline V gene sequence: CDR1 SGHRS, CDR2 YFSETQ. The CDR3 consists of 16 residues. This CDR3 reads CASSLGAENSNQPQHF. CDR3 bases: TGCGCCAGCAGCTTGGGGGCAGAGAATAGCAATCAGCCCCAGCATTTT.

The CDR3 is CASSENMEVTQPQHF. The CDR3 nucleotides read TGTGCCAGCAGTGAAAACATGGAGGTCACCCAGCCCCAGCATTTT. V usage is TRBV6-1 and J usage is TRBJ1-5; D is uncertain. The V end was cut by 2 bases, the J end by 7 bases, with 15 bases between. Germline V gives CDR1 MNHNS, CDR2 SASEGT. The CDR3 runs to 15 residues.

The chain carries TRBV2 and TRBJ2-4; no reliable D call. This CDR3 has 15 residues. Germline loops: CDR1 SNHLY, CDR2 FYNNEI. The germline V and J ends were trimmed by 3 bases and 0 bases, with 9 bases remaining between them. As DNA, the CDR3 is TGTGCCAGCAGTGATCCGGGTCTAGCCAAAAACATTCAGTACTTC. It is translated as CASSDPGLAKNIQYF.

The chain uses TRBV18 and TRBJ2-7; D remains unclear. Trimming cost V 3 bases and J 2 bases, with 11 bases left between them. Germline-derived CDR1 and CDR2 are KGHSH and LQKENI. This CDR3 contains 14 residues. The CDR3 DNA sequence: TGTGCCAGCTCACCGGCAGGTCGTACCTACGAGCAGTACTTC. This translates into CASSPAGRTYEQYF.

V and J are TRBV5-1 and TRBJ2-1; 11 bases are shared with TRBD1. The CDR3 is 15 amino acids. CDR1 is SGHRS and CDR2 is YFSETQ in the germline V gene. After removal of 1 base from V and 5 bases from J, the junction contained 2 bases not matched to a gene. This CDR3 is CASSLRGQGDNEQFF. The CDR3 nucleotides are TGCGCCAGCAGCTTGAGGGGACAGGGGGACAATGAGCAGTTCTTC.

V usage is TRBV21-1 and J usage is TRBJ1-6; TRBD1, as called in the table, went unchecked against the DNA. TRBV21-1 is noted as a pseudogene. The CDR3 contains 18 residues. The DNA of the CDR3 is TGTGCCAGCAGCTCCCGGGACAGGGCCGGCGCCTATAATTCACCCCTCCACTTT. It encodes CASSSRDRAGAYNSPLHF.

The CDR3 here is CASSGQVAIPYYGYTF. CDR3 DNA: TGCGCCAGCAGTGGACAGGTCGCCATTCCATACTATGGCTACACCTTC. The chain has TRBV10-2 and TRBJ1-2; perhaps TRBD1 as D (6 bases). V was pared by 4 bases and J by 3 bases, with 18 bases between. CDR1 is WSHSY, CDR2 SAAADI, per germline. The CDR3 runs 16 residues.

CDR3 sequence: CASSIPGGGHYEQYF. CDR3 nucleotides: TGTGCCAGCAGCATCCCGGGTGGGGGCCACTACGAGCAGTACTTC. V and J are TRBV5-6 and TRBJ2-7; D is perhaps TRBD1 (6 bases). The CDR3 contains 15 residues. Trimming stripped 4 bases from V and 3 bases from J, with 17 bases between. In germline, CDR1 is SGHDT, CDR2 YYEEEE.

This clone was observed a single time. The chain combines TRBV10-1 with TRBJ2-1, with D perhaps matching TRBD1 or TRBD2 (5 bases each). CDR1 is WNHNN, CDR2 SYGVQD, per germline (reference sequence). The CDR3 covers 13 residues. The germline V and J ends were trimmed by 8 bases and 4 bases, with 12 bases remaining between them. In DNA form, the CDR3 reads TGCGCCAGCTCCGGGACGACTTACAATGAGCAGTTCTTC. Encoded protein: CASSGTTYNEQFF.

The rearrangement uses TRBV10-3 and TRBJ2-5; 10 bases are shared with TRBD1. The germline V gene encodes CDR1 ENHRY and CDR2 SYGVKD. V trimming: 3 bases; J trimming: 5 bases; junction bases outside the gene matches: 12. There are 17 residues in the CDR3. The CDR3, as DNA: TGTGCCATCAGTGATACCACTAAGACAGGGGGCGGTGAGACCCAGTACTTC. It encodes CAISDTTKTGGGETQYF.

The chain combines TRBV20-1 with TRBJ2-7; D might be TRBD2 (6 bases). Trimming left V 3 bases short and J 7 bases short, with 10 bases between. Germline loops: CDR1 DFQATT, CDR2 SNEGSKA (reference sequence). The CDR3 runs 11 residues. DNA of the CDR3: TGCAGTGCTAGCCGGGGGTGGGAGCAGTACTTC. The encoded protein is CSASRGWEQYF.

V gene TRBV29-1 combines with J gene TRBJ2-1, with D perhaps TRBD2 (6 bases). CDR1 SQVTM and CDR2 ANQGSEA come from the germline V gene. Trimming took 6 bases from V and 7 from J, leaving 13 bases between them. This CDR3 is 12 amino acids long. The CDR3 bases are TGCAGCGTACCTCGGGACTCAAATGAGCAGTTCTTC. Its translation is CSVPRDSNEQFF.

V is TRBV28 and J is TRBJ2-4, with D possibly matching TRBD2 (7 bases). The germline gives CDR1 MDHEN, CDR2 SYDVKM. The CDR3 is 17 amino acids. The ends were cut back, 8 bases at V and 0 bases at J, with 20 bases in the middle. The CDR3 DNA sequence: TGTGCCAGCGGGGGATTTGGGGGGGCCTTAGCCAAAAACATTCAGTACTTC. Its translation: CASGGFGGALAKNIQYF. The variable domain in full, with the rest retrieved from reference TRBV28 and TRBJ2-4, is DVKVTQSSRYLVKRTGEKVFLECVQDMDHENMFWYRQDPGLGLRLIYFSYDVKMKEKGDIPEGYSVSREKKERFSLILESASTNQTSMYLCASGGFGGALAKNIQYFGAGTRLSVL.